These 26 T cell receptor beta chains were all obtained from the same sample, sequenced in a study of breast tumors, draining lymph nodes, adjacent tissues. TCRdb independently ran MiXCR on the multiplex PCR reads; one entry per CDR3 protein. The table lists 200,000 to 250,000 distinct CDR3 sequences, nearly 35% of them singletons, with over 3.5% in the top ten. Axillary draining lymph nodes of breast cancer patients supplied the node samples. Sequenced input: axillary lymph node tissue. The source is a female donor with breast cancer. Some clones in this sample may be carry-over from other donors' samples.

This clonotype appeared many times. The V call is TRBV7-2, the J call TRBJ2-7; 7 nucleotides align to TRBD1. Germline CDR1 reads SGHTA; CDR2 reads FQGNSA. CDR3 size: 15 residues. The J segment lost 3 bases and the V segment lost 2 bases, leaving 7 bases of the junction unmatched. CDR3 bases: TGTGCCAGCAGCTTAAAGGGCGACAGGGTCTACGAGCAGTACTTC. Its protein product is CASSLKGDRVYEQYF. The entire variable domain, with the rest obtained from reference TRBV7-2 and TRBJ2-7, is as follows: GAGVSQSPSNKVTEKGKDVELRCDPISGHTALYWYRQSLGQGLEFLIYFQGNSAPDKSGLPSDRFSAERTGGSVSTLTIQRTQQEDSAVYLCASSLKGDRVYEQYFGPGTRLTVT.

This clonotype was seen repeatedly, ten times or more. The chain uses TRBV20-1 and TRBJ2-7; 11 bases line up with TRBD2. The CDR3 totals 15 residues. With 6 bases clipped from V and 3 bases from J, the junction kept 10 bases outside the gene matches. Per germline, CDR1 DFQATT and CDR2 SNEGSKA (reference sequence). For the CDR3, the DNA is TGCAGTGCCCCAAATGGGGGGACTAGCGGCTACGAGCAGTACTTC. It encodes CSAPNGGTSGYEQYF.

Details on this clonotype: The junction departs from germline at one end; a sequencing error may be responsible. V and J are TRBV20-1 and TRBJ2-5; 12 bases align to TRBD1. The CDR3 has 17 amino acids. The V gene's germline CDR1 is DFQATT and CDR2 SNEGSKA (reference sequence). This CDR3 reads CSAREVPGTGGAETQYF. In nucleotides, the CDR3 is TGCAGTGCCAGAGAGGTCCCCGGGACAGGGGGCGCGGAGACCCAGTACTTC.

The V gene is TRBV7-4, the J gene TRBJ1-6; 11 positions agree with TRBD1. The V segment lost 7 bases and the J segment 7 bases; nucleotides outside the gene matches: 6. The CDR3 runs 15 residues. From germline, CDR1 is SGHVT and CDR2 SQSDAQ. Here the CDR3 DNA reads TGTGCCAGCACCGGACAGGGGGCAGAAAATTCACCCCTCCACTTT. It codes for CASTGQGAENSPLHF.

The table lists this clonotype with many counts. This chain joins TRBV11-2 and TRBJ2-1, with TRBD2 identical over 14 bases. The CDR3 has 15 residues. V gave up 2 bases and J gave up 9 bases; unmatched junction bases: 3. Germline V gene data show CDR1 as SGHAT and CDR2 as FQNNGV. CDR3 in DNA: TGTGCCAGCAGCTTATCGGGACTAGCGGGGGTTGAGCAGTTCTTC. This gives the protein CASSLSGLAGVEQFF. Filled out from reference TRBV11-2 and TRBJ2-1, the complete variable domain reads EAGVAQSPRYKIIEKRQSVAFWCNPISGHATLYWYQQILGQGPKLLIQFQNNGVVDDSQLPKDRFSAERLKGVDSTLKIQPAKLEDSAVYLCASSLSGLAGVEQFFGPGTRLTVL.

This clonotype has a count of ten or more. The J gene is TRBJ2-7, the V gene TRBV7-2; D is possibly TRBD2 (5 bases). Germline lookup yields CDR1 SGHTA and CDR2 FQGNSA. V was trimmed by 4 bases and J by 0 bases, leaving 10 bases between them. The CDR3 contains 14 residues. The CDR3 DNA reads TGTGCCAGCAGCTCCGGGGTTCCCTCCTACGAGCAGTACTTC. This codes for CASSSGVPSYEQYF.

This clonotype was seen a few times. This chain uses TRBV6-6 with TRBJ2-1; a weak D match, TRBD1 (6 bases). CDR3 length: 12 residues. V lost 5 bases and J 10 bases, leaving 12 bases between the germline ends. CDR1 and CDR2 (germline): MNHNY, SVGAGI (reference sequence). In nucleotides, the CDR3 is TGTGCCAGCAGTACAACCGGGACAGAGCAGTTCTTC. Amino acid sequence: CASSTTGTEQFF.

There are many counts of this clonotype. This chain links TRBV7-8 with TRBJ2-3; D uncertain. The CDR3 has 15 residues. The V end lost 2 bases, the J end lost 1 base, and 10 bases lay between the germline ends. Germline CDR1 is SGHVS and CDR2 is FQNEAQ. The DNA of the CDR3 is TGTGCCAGCAGCTTACCTCGTTCGGGCACAGATACGCAGTATTTT. It encodes CASSLPRSGTDTQYF.

To note about this clonotype: Being one base from a much bigger clone, this may be a read error. The V call is TRBV5-1, the J call TRBJ2-7; no firm D call. CDR1 is SGHRS, CDR2 YFSETQ, per germline. The CDR3 runs to 12 residues. The CDR3 region is CASSQNYGEHYF. CDR3 DNA: TGCGCCAGCAGCCAAAATTACGGCGAGCACTACTTC.

This clonotype was seen many times. The gene calls are TRBV20-1 and TRBJ2-3; 12 bases are shared with TRBD1. V trimming: 1 base; J trimming: 3 bases; junction bases outside the gene matches: 8. Germline V CDR1 and CDR2: DFQATT, SNEGSKA (reference sequence). The CDR3 is 17 amino acids. The CDR3 coding sequence is TGCAGTGCTAGAGTTCCGGGACAGGGGGCGGGTACAGATACGCAGTATTTT. It specifies CSARVPGQGAGTDTQYF.

The chain has TRBV7-2 and TRBJ2-7; either TRBD1 or TRBD2 may fit D (6 bases each). The germline gives CDR1 SGHTA, CDR2 FQGNSA. V was pared by 5 bases and J by 4 bases, with 24 bases between. CDR3 size: 17 residues. CDR3: CASSPRGVLEGNYEQYF. CDR3 DNA sequence: TGTGCCAGCAGCCCAAGGGGGGTCCTAGAGGGAAATTACGAGCAGTACTTC.

For this clonotype: A much larger clone differs by one base, so this may be a read error. The chain has TRBV6-4 and TRBJ2-7, with TRBD1 matching 9 bases. Germline V gives CDR1 MRHNA, CDR2 SNTAGT. This CDR3 spans 14 amino acids. V shed 5 bases, J shed 1 base, and the junction held 3 bases outside the gene matches. CDR3 DNA: TGTGCCAGCAGTCCCGGGACAGGGTCCTACGAGCAGTACTTC. It yields the protein CASSPGTGSYEQYF.

There are many counts of this clonotype. The rearrangement joins TRBV19 to TRBJ1-2; TRBD1 might be the D (5 bases). Germline CDR1 is LNHDA and CDR2 is SQIVND (reference sequence). The CDR3 is 16 residues long. The germline V and J ends were trimmed by 5 bases and 8 bases, with 24 bases remaining between them. The CDR3 protein is CASSLTGTLPLLGYTF. For the CDR3, the DNA is TGTGCCAGTAGTTTGACCGGGACCCTTCCCTTGTTGGGCTACACCTTC.

The sample holds many counts of this clonotype. The chain carries TRBV7-9 and TRBJ2-7; 10 bases fit TRBD2. The length of the CDR3 is 14 residues. Germline V CDR1 and CDR2: SEHNR, FQNEAQ (reference sequence). V was pared by 4 bases and J by 2 bases, with 2 bases of the junction left unmatched. Here the CDR3 reads CASSYSGRAYEQYF. The CDR3 DNA sequence: TGTGCCAGCAGCTACAGCGGGAGGGCCTACGAGCAGTACTTC.

This clonotype was recorded many times. The chain recombines TRBV7-9 with TRBJ2-7; D ambiguous. The V and J ends lost 5 bases and 12 bases respectively, with 8 bases between them. Looked up from germline, CDR1 is SEHNR and CDR2 is FQNEAQ (reference sequence). The CDR3 runs to 9 residues. This CDR3 reads CASSTCTYF. The CDR3 nucleotides read TGTGCCAGCAGCACCTGTACGTACTTC. The full variable domain, with the rest looked up from reference TRBV7-9 and TRBJ2-7, is DTGVSQNPRHKITKRGQNVTFRCDPISEHNRLYWYRQTLGQGPEFLTYFQNEAQLEKSRLLSDRFSAERPKGSFSTLEIQRTEQGDSAMYLCASSTCTYFGPGTRLTVT.

The chain recombines TRBV7-9 with TRBJ1-5, with 8 bases fitting TRBD1. CDR1 and CDR2 from the germline V gene are SEHNR and FQNEAQ (reference sequence). This CDR3 contains 14 residues. Losses at the gene ends were 6 bases for V and 5 bases for J; bases not matched to a gene: 6. This CDR3 is CASRAQGADQPQHF. The DNA of the CDR3 is TGTGCCAGCAGAGCCCAGGGGGCTGATCAGCCCCAGCATTTT.

This clonotype was seen a few times. V usage is TRBV3-1 and J usage is TRBJ2-3, with D possibly being TRBD1 (5 bases). Germline CDR1 and CDR2: LGHDT and YNNKEL (reference sequence). V gave up 0 bases and J gave up 1 base, with 5 bases separating them. CDR3 length: 14 amino acids. CDR3 amino acids: CASSQEGGTDTQYF. The CDR3 DNA reads TGTGCCAGCAGCCAAGAAGGGGGCACAGATACGCAGTATTTT.

This clonotype was seen a few times. The J gene is TRBJ2-7, the V gene TRBV6-2 or TRBV6-3, with no clear D. V was clipped by 6 bases and J by 6 bases, with 15 bases between them. CDR1 is MNHEY and CDR2 is SVGEGT in the germline V gene. CDR3 length: 13 residues. The CDR3: CASRYDPEIEQYF. In nucleotides, the CDR3 is TGTGCCAGCAGGTATGACCCCGAGATCGAGCAGTACTTC.

This clonotype was counted at least ten times. This sequence joins TRBV7-9 and TRBJ1-2; TRBD1 might be the D (6 bases). CDR1 is SEHNR, CDR2 FQNEAQ, per germline (reference sequence). The CDR3 consists of 14 residues. Trimming took 1 base from V and 3 from J, leaving 9 bases between them. CDR3 amino acids: CASSLGQAHYGYTF. CDR3 bases: TGTGCCAGCAGCTTAGGACAGGCACACTATGGCTACACCTTC.

This clonotype was seen many times. V gene TRBV7-9 combines with J gene TRBJ2-7, with D tentatively TRBD1 or TRBD2 (6 bases each). Trimming pared 2 bases from V and 0 bases from J, leaving 8 bases between. The CDR3 loop spans 14 amino acids. Germline V CDR1 and CDR2: SEHNR, FQNEAQ (reference sequence). DNA of the CDR3: TGTGCCAGCAGCTTACGGGGGCCCTCCTACGAGCAGTACTTC. Its protein is CASSLRGPSYEQYF.

This clonotype was counted ten times or more. The genes are TRBV5-1 and TRBJ2-5; D tentatively fits TRBD1 or TRBD2 (5 bases each). The V and J ends lost 6 bases and 5 bases respectively, with 17 bases between them. This CDR3 comprises 14 residues. CDR1 and CDR2 (germline): SGHRS, YFSETQ. CDR3 DNA: TGCGCCAGCACTCGGGACGGTGGTTTGGAGACCCAGTACTTC. Amino acid sequence: CASTRDGGLETQYF.

This clonotype was observed a few times. The J gene is TRBJ1-2, the V gene TRBV27; perhaps TRBD1 as D (6 bases). Germline lookup yields CDR1 MNHEY and CDR2 SMNVEV (reference sequence). CDR3 length: 11 amino acids. V was cut by 6 bases and J by 13 bases, with 15 bases left in between. CDR3: CASRGRQVLTF. The CDR3 DNA is TGTGCCAGCAGGGGCAGACAGGTCCTCACCTTC.

The CDR3, as DNA: TGTGCCAGCTCAGTAAAAAGGGAGACCCAGTACTTC. Translation gives CASSVKRETQYF. This rearrangement joins TRBV18 to TRBJ2-5; no reliable D call. Trimming took off 5 bases at V and 5 bases at J, with 9 bases between the two ends. The CDR3 is made up of 12 amino acids. Germline CDR1 KGHSH, CDR2 LQKENI.

This clonotype has ten or more counts. The chain combines TRBV2 with TRBJ2-5; D possibly corresponds to TRBD1 (5 bases). Trimming removed 4 bases at V and 4 bases at J, with 16 bases between. The germline gives CDR1 SNHLY, CDR2 FYNNEI. The CDR3 runs to 15 residues. The CDR3, as DNA: TGTGCCAGCAGTGTAAGCCTCGGCAGGGCAGAGACCCAGTACTTC. Translation: CASSVSLGRAETQYF. The full variable domain, rest sourced from reference TRBV2 and TRBJ2-5, is EPEVTQTPSHQVTQMGQEVILRCVPISNHLYFYWYRQILGQKVEFLVSFYNNEISEKSEIFDDQFSVERPDGSNFTLKIRSTKLEDSAMYFCASSVSLGRAETQYFGPGTRLLVL.

This clonotype was observed a single time. This chain uses TRBV4-3 with TRBJ2-3; D gene uncertain. V dropped 0 bases and J dropped 9 bases, with 10 bases sitting between them. The CDR3 consists of 13 residues. Germline values: CDR1 LGHNA, CDR2 YSLEER. CDR3 bases: TGCGCCAGCAGCCAAGATTGGAGTAGCACGCAGTATTTT. Translation gives CASSQDWSSTQYF.

The rearrangement joins TRBV25-1 to TRBJ2-5; unclear D gene. Per germline, CDR1 MGHDK and CDR2 SYGVNS. Trimming cost V 0 bases and J 9 bases, with 8 bases left between them. This CDR3 has 12 amino acids. The DNA for the CDR3 is TGTGCCAGCAGTGAATATGAACAGCCCCAGTACTTC. Its protein is CASSEYEQPQYF.